This T cell receptor beta chain came from a study of blood T cell repertoires in COVID-19. Study at large: COVID-19 samples from acute and convalescent phases originated in the United States, Italy and Spain. PBMCs, B-cell-depleted T cells, or T cells provided the cDNA or gDNA that made up the material.

Original processing methods: Amplified reference gene primers provided the basis for estimating nucleated cell counts. The protocol was immunoSEQ multiplex PCR, while the TCRdb copy is restricted to in-frame clones and leaves out a portion. That table is the source of V, J and clone size, and D and trimming were worked out from the DNA. The repertoire holds roughly 27,000 clones, with approximately 90% as singletons. The germline V and J ends were trimmed by 1 base and 0 bases, with 12 bases remaining between them. Germline loops: CDR1 MNHNS, CDR2 SASEGT. The CDR3 length is 16 residues. This rearrangement joins TRBV6-1 to TRBJ1-2; a possible D gene is TRBD1 (6 bases). The specimen sequenced was peripheral blood. This clonotype was sampled from a man aged 55-75 years with acute or convalescent COVID-19. The CDR3 DNA reads as TGTGCCAGCAGTGAAGGCTGGGGGGGCTCTAACTATGGCTACACCTTC. It encodes CASSEGWGGSNYGYTF.